This T cell receptor (beta chain) was identified during a study of blood T cell repertoires in COVID-19. In terms of age and location, participants ranged from roughly 18 to 90 years and lived in approximately 24 US areas. Membership in each cohort depended on participant-reported clinical history. Original processing methods: Amplification with reference gene primers provided the estimates of nucleated cell counts. Sequencing was performed with immunoSEQ multiplex PCR; in TCRdb, only in-frame clones are kept and a portion is missing. The DNA was the basis for D and trimming; V, J and clone size are from that table. The sample gives about 370,000 clones, 80% to 90% of which show up once; 1% is in the top ten. Germline-derived CDR1 and CDR2 are SGHRS and YFSETQ. This CDR3 spans 18 amino acids. V lost 4 bases to trimming and J lost 3 bases, with 20 bases between them.

The chain combines TRBV5-1 with TRBJ2-6; the D gene is possibly TRBD1 (7 bases). The sample comprised PBMCs or T cells enriched from blood (not recorded which). The sequence came from a man aged 18 to 30 who had recovered from COVID-19. CDR3 nucleotides: TGCGCCAGCAGCCGGGAGACAGGGTCTTCCCTTGGGGCCAACGTCCTGACTTTC. This gives the protein CASSRETGSSLGANVLTF.